This TCR beta chain originates from a study of blood T cell repertoires in COVID-19. At the level of the study: Donors in the United States, Italy and Spain gave samples during acute or convalescent COVID-19. Sources were T cells, B-cell-depleted T cells, or PBMCs; the material itself was cDNA or gDNA.

Original data processing: Reference gene primer amplification gave estimated nucleated cell counts. The method was immunoSEQ multiplex PCR; TCRdb's version includes in-frame clones alone and lacks a portion of them. The V and J calls and clone size were taken over from that table, and D and trimming were inferred from the DNA. The table includes 8,000 to 8,500 clones, roughly 88% detected once. Germline CDR1 LGHDT, CDR2 YNNKEL (reference sequence). CDR3 length: 15 amino acids. V lost 0 bases to trimming and J lost 4 bases; unmatched junction nucleotides: 5. The V and J genes are TRBV3-1 (or the pseudogene TRBV3-2) and TRBJ1-2; 7 bases match TRBD1. The sequence came from a human donor in a cohort sampled during active COVID-19. The sample comprised peripheral blood. The CDR3 here is CASSQDDREGYGYTF. The CDR3 region has the DNA TGTGCCAGCAGCCAAGATGACAGGGAAGGCTATGGCTACACCTTC.